This TCR beta chain is drawn from a study of molecular identifiers for immune sequencing clone quantification. General study points: In naive cells, clones above 20 RNA copies held under 1% of molecules, whereas in effector cells they held over 97%.

The germline V and J ends were trimmed by 3 bases and 3 bases, with 15 bases remaining between them. The CDR3 extends over 16 amino acids. Per germline, CDR1 SGHAT and CDR2 FQNNGV. It was with previously described methods and listed TCR primers that bulk TCR libraries were made. From the PCR reads, TCRdb called clonotypes with MiXCR, one entry per CDR3 protein. This table has around 470,000 distinct CDR3 sequences, approximately 25% appearing once. Using 10%, 30% or 50% RNA, naive CD8 libraries were derived from around 20,000 to 1,000,000 sorted cells. Naive CD8 T cells underwent sorting with the CD8+CD4-CCR7+CD45RA+ definition. Regarding this clonotype: The target antigen is unknown.

The source of this sequence is a human donor in good health. Some libraries in this study had Jurkat cell RNA spiked in. The sample taken for sequencing was naive CD8+ T cells from blood, with Jurkat cell RNA spiked in. Subset in this sample: FACS-sorted CD8+CD4-CCR7+CD45RA+ naive T cells. The genes are TRBV11-2 and TRBJ2-1; D not certain. The CDR3 DNA sequence: TGTGCCAGCAGCTTCCTTCAAATCTCCGGCTACAATGAGCAGTTCTTC. The encoded protein is CASSFLQISGYNEQFF.